This T cell receptor (beta chain) came from a study of CD8+ T cells in alopecia areata. Study results and limitations: Tofacitinib significantly decreased scalp clonality and expanded CD8+ clones among top 100.

V dropped 5 bases and J dropped 5 bases, with 16 bases sitting between them. CDR1 and CDR2 (germline): MNHEY, SVGAGI. The CDR3 loop spans 14 amino acids. The authors extracted RNA and reverse transcribed it into cDNA as the sequencing template. The table came from immunoSEQ multiplex PCR; TCRdb's copy has only in-frame clones and leaves some out. The sample has about 200,000 clones, approximately 38% seen once. On this clone: Its antigen remains unknown.

Treatment denoted: oral pan-JAK inhibitor, 5-10 mg twice daily. Here the sequenced sample was CD4+ T cells sorted from blood, taken at approximately week 31, from a patient treated with tofacitinib. This TCR derives from a human donor with alopecia areata. The chain recombines TRBV6-5 with TRBJ2-7; D is uncertain. The chain's CDR3 is CASSLGFGRDEQYF. CDR3 nucleotide sequence: TGTGCCAGCAGTCTGGGTTTCGGTCGCGACGAGCAGTACTTC.